The rows below give T cell receptor beta chains drawn from one sample of a study of blood T cell repertoires in COVID-19. Profiled with immunoSEQ multiplex PCR; TCRdb holds only in-frame clones, not every one. The sample contains 350,000 to 450,000 clones, around 86% of which appear only once. Sequences were obtained from peripheral blood. The receptors were gathered from a human donor in a cohort sampled during active COVID-19. The CDR3 runs from the conserved cysteine through the conserved F or W. A D gene is named only where the DNA matches it firmly. Clone size is not always given. Where it is, it says once, few, many or a class for expanded clones.

J gene	D gene	V gene	clone size	CDR3 DNA	CDR3 protein
TRBJ2-2	NA	TRBV3-1/TRBV3-2	once	TGTGCCAGCAGCCAATCAAACAGAAAGACCGGGGAGCTGTTTTTT	CASSQSNRKTGELFF
TRBJ2-1	TRBD2	TRBV14	once	TGTGCCAGCAGCCAACTAGCGGGAGTCGACAATGAGCAGTTCTTC	CASSQLAGVDNEQFF
TRBJ2-2	NA	TRBV29-1	NA	TGCAGCGGTGGTAGGGGATGGCTGTTTTTT	CSGGRGWLFF
TRBJ2-1	TRBD2	TRBV5-1	NA	TGCGCCAGCAGCTTTTTGGGACTAGCCAATGAGCAGTTCTTC	CASSFLGLANEQFF
TRBJ2-5	TRBD1	TRBV29-1	NA	TGCAGCGTCCCCGACAGGGGAATGGAGACCCAGTACTTC	CSVPDRGMETQYF
TRBJ2-6	NA	TRBV11-1	NA	TGTGCCAGCAGCTACCGGGGCTCTGGGGCCAACGTCCTGACTTTC	CASSYRGSGANVLTF
TRBJ1-3	TRBD1	TRBV5-4	NA	TGTGCCAGCAGCAAATGGACAGGGGCCCCTGGAAACACCATATATTTT	CASSKWTGAPGNTIYF
TRBJ1-1	NA	TRBV5-1	NA	TGCGCCAGCAGCTTGGCGCCAGAACCATCTGAAGCTTTCTTT	CASSLAPEPSEAFF
TRBJ2-6	NA	TRBV7-9	NA	TGTGCCAGCAGCCCCCCTACAGTCCGCGGGGCCAACGTCCTGACTTTC	CASSPPTVRGANVLTF
TRBJ2-1	NA	TRBV3-1/TRBV3-2	once	TGTGCCAGCAGCCAAGTTAGCGGAGCCTACAATGAGCAGTTCTTC	CASSQVSGAYNEQFF
TRBJ2-1	TRBD1	TRBV25-1	NA	TGTGCCAGCAGAGGGACAGACTACAATGAGCAGTTCTTC	CASRGTDYNEQFF
TRBJ1-2	NA	TRBV4-1	NA	TGCGCCAGCAGCCAAGATAAGAACAGGGCAAATGGCTACACCTTC	CASSQDKNRANGYTF
TRBJ2-1	NA	TRBV12-5	NA	TGTGCTAGTGGTTTCTACCGGGACATCAATGAGCAGTTCTTC	CASGFYRDINEQFF
TRBJ1-4	NA	TRBV7-9	NA	TGTGCCAGCAGCTTAGGAGGGGGTTCTAATGAAAAACTGTTTTTT	CASSLGGGSNEKLFF
TRBJ2-5	NA	TRBV20-1	NA	TGCAGTGCTAGTCAGGGTTTAGGAGAGACCCAGTACTTC	CSASQGLGETQYF
TRBJ2-6	TRBD1	TRBV19	NA	TGTGCCAGTAGAATTCGGACAAGGACAGGGACTGGGGCCAACGTCCTGACTTTC	CASRIRTRTGTGANVLTF
TRBJ2-7	NA	TRBV5-4	once	TGTGCCAGCAGCTTGGACCAGGTGGCCGGCGAGCAGTACTTC	CASSLDQVAGEQYF
TRBJ1-1	TRBD1	TRBV29-1	once	TGCAGCGTAGTGGGACAGACTAACACTGAAGCTTTCTTT	CSVVGQTNTEAFF
TRBJ2-4	NA	TRBV6-6	NA	TGTGCCAGCAGTTATCACTACCAGGGTGTTGAAAACATTCAGTACTTC	CASSYHYQGVENIQYF
TRBJ2-7	TRBD1	TRBV28	NA	TGTGCCAGCAGTTTTCATCGGGACAGGGGTGTCTACGAGCAGTACTTC	CASSFHRDRGVYEQYF
TRBJ1-4	NA	TRBV5-1	NA	TGCGCCAGCAGCCTCGACAGGTTGGGTGAAAAACTGTTTTTT	CASSLDRLGEKLFF
TRBJ1-4	TRBD1	TRBV3-1/TRBV3-2	NA	TGTGCCAGCAGCCAAGGACAGGGGCCGGTAACGGTGTTTTTT	CASSQGQGPVTVFF
TRBJ1-2	TRBD1	TRBV12-3/TRBV12-4	NA	TGTGCCAGCAGTTTAGATCGGGACAGTGGCTACACCTTC	CASSLDRDSGYTF
TRBJ2-3	NA	TRBV10-3	NA	TGTGCCATCAGTGGAGCCGGCACAGATACGCAGTATTTT	CAISGAGTDTQYF
TRBJ2-2	TRBD2	TRBV30	NA	TGTGCCTGGAGAGCCCTAGCGGGAGCCAACGGGGAGCTGTTTTTT	CAWRALAGANGELFF
TRBJ2-1	TRBD2	TRBV5-4	NA	TGTGCCAGCAGCTTGCCGCCGAGCGGGGGGGCTAATGAGCAGTTCTTC	CASSLPPSGGANEQFF
TRBJ1-3	NA	TRBV6-2/TRBV6-3	NA	TGTGCCAGCAGTTACGGGGAGTCTGGAAACACCATATATTTT	CASSYGESGNTIYF
TRBJ2-5	TRBD2	TRBV2	NA	TGTGCCAGCACAGAACCAGCGGGAGGGCCAGAGACCCAGTACTTC	CASTEPAGGPETQYF
TRBJ1-4	NA	TRBV19	NA	TGTGCCAGTAGTGGGGCAGACGAAAAACTGTTTTTT	CASSGADEKLFF
TRBJ1-5	NA	TRBV2	NA	TGTGCCAGCAGTGGTCAGGATAGCAATCAGCCCCAGCATTTT	CASSGQDSNQPQHF
TRBJ2-7	TRBD1	TRBV4-1	NA	TGCGCCAGCAGCCGGGGGACAGGGGGCCACGAGCAGTACTTC	CASSRGTGGHEQYF
TRBJ2-2	TRBD2	TRBV3-1/TRBV3-2	once	TGTGCCAGCAGCCCAGGACTAGCGGGGGCGGGAACCGGGGAGCTGTTTTTT	CASSPGLAGAGTGELFF
TRBJ2-3	NA	TRBV5-1	NA	TGCGCCAGCAGCTTGCAGCGGAGATACACAGATACGCAGTATTTT	CASSLQRRYTDTQYF
TRBJ2-2	TRBD2	TRBV18	once	TGTGCCAGCTCACCGGGACTAGCGGGGAAATCTACCGGGGAGCTGTTTTTT	CASSPGLAGKSTGELFF
TRBJ1-6	NA	TRBV9	few	TGTGCCAGCAGCGGAACCCCCCCGGGGGAGTGGGATAATTCACCCCTCCACTTT	CASSGTPPGEWDNSPLHF
TRBJ1-1	TRBD1	TRBV28	NA	TGTGCCAGCATCTTTTTCGGGGGGACAGGGGGTATAGAAGCTTTCTTT	CASIFFGGTGGIEAFF
TRBJ2-3	NA	TRBV29-1	once	TGCAGCGTTGAGGAGATTCGCACAGATACGCAGTATTTT	CSVEEIRTDTQYF
TRBJ2-3	TRBD2	TRBV7-6	NA	TGTGCCAGCAGCTTAGAACCCCGAGCGGGGCGGGGAGATACGCAGTATTTT	CASSLEPRAGRGDTQYF
TRBJ2-7	NA	TRBV25-1	NA	TGTGCCAGCCCCGGGAGACAGCCGGGGACGGACTACGAGCAGTACTTC	CASPGRQPGTDYEQYF
TRBJ2-7	NA	TRBV18	once	TGTGCCAGCTCACCATTCAGGTCGGAAGGGGCCTTATACGAGCAGTACTTC	CASSPFRSEGALYEQYF
TRBJ2-2	NA	TRBV27	NA	TGTGCCAGCAGTTTGCTCGGGTTACTAGCACCCCCGAACACCGGGGAGCTGTTTTTT	CASSLLGLLAPPNTGELFF
TRBJ2-2	TRBD2	TRBV28	NA	TGTGCCGCCGGCCCCCCGATCCGGGGGGGCACCGGGGAGCTGTTTTTT	CAAGPPIRGGTGELFF
TRBJ2-7	NA	TRBV7-9	NA	TGTGCCAGCAGCTTGTATCGGAGCAGGGCCTACGAGCAGTACTTC	CASSLYRSRAYEQYF
TRBJ2-1	TRBD2	TRBV15	NA	TGTGCCACCAGCAGGCGGACTAGCCCCAATGAGCAGTTCTTC	CATSRRTSPNEQFF
TRBJ2-5	NA	TRBV5-1	NA	TGCGCCAGCAGCTTGGGAACTAGCCCGCGGGAGACCCAGTACTTC	CASSLGTSPRETQYF
TRBJ2-2	NA	TRBV12-3/TRBV12-4	NA	TGTGCCAGCAGTCGCTCGCGTGGGGAGCTGTTTTTT	CASSRSRGELFF
TRBJ1-1	NA	TRBV5-1	NA	TGCGCCAGCAGCTTCGGGGGAGGAAATGAAGCTTTCTTT	CASSFGGGNEAFF
TRBJ2-5	TRBD1	TRBV12-3/TRBV12-4	NA	TGTGCCAGCAGCCTTGGACAGGGTCGGTCCCAGTACTTC	CASSLGQGRSQYF
TRBJ2-3	NA	TRBV6-5	NA	TGTGCCAGCAGCCTCGACTCACCCGAGGTGAGGACGCAGTATTTT	CASSLDSPEVRTQYF
TRBJ1-4	NA	TRBV3-1/TRBV3-2	NA	TGTGCCAGCAGCCTGCGGGCGGGGGCGCGGGAAAAACTGTTTTTT	CASSLRAGAREKLFF